What follows are 4 T cell receptor beta chains derived from one specimen sequenced in a study of siplizumab effects on memory and regulatory T cells. This table comes from immunoSEQ multiplex PCR, and its TCRdb copy is limited to in-frame clones, with some not included. The top ten clones hold approximately 1.3% of a sample with more than 85,000 clones, roughly 92% of them seen once. Sequencing input: CD4+ T cells sorted from blood. These receptors were taken from a human donor in good health.

The chain carries TRBV29-1 and TRBJ2-7; D is undetermined. CDR1 and CDR2 (germline): SQVTM, ANQGSEA. The length of the CDR3 is 11 residues. With 4 bases removed from V and 3 bases from J, the gap between germline ends came to 7 bases. The CDR3, as DNA: TGCAGCGTTGCTACAGACTACGAGCAGTACTTC. Its protein is CSVATDYEQYF.

The genes are TRBV7-9 and TRBJ2-7, with 12 nucleotides matching TRBD2. From germline, CDR1 is SEHNR and CDR2 FQNEAQ (reference sequence). This CDR3 spans 14 amino acids. The ends lost 5 bases at V and 7 bases at J; junction bases unmatched: 6. The CDR3 loop is CASSASGRAGEQYF. In DNA, the CDR3 is TGTGCCAGCAGCGCTAGCGGGAGGGCCGGGGAGCAGTACTTC.

The chain carries TRBV6-6 and TRBJ2-7, with TRBD2 matching over 8 bases. The CDR3 consists of 13 residues. The V gene end was trimmed by 10 bases and the J gene end by 2 bases; junction bases not matched to a gene: 7. CDR1 MNHNY and CDR2 SVGAGI come from the germline V gene (reference sequence). As DNA, the CDR3 is TGTGCCACGCGTAGCGGGGTCGCCTACGAGCAGTACTTC. This translates into CATRSGVAYEQYF.

This sequence joins TRBV10-3 and TRBJ2-4, with D possibly being TRBD2 (5 bases). The CDR3 is 14 residues long. The V gene's germline CDR1 is ENHRY and CDR2 SYGVKD. V was trimmed by 6 bases and J by 0 bases, leaving 9 bases between them. In nucleotides, the CDR3 is TGTGCCATCAGGGGAGAGTTAGCCAAAAACATTCAGTACTTC. Translated: CAIRGELAKNIQYF.